Here is one TCR beta chain with its context. Its antigen is not identified. The data were obtained in a study of breast tumors, draining lymph nodes, adjacent tissues. Study-level results: Tumor repertoires ranked between lymph nodes and nontumor tissue in diversity, with V and J gene preferences.

Looked up from germline, CDR1 is MNHEY and CDR2 is SMNVEV (reference sequence). This CDR3 is built from 15 residues. The J segment lost 6 bases and the V segment lost 5 bases, leaving 9 bases of the junction unmatched. The lymph nodes were axillary draining lymph nodes from breast cancer patients. Each CDR3 protein is one row after TCRdb ran MiXCR on the multiplex PCR reads. The repertoire includes under 150,000 distinct CDR3 sequences, approximately 22% of them detected once, and around 2.2% sits in the top ten. J is TRBJ2-1 and V is TRBV27; 8 bases map to TRBD1. The receptor was derived from a female donor with breast cancer. Some clones in this sample may be carry-over from other donors' samples. What was sequenced was axillary lymph node tissue. CDR3 region: CASSLSQGAFNEQFF. CDR3 sequence (DNA): TGTGCCAGCAGTCTCTCCCAGGGGGCCTTCAATGAGCAGTTCTTC.